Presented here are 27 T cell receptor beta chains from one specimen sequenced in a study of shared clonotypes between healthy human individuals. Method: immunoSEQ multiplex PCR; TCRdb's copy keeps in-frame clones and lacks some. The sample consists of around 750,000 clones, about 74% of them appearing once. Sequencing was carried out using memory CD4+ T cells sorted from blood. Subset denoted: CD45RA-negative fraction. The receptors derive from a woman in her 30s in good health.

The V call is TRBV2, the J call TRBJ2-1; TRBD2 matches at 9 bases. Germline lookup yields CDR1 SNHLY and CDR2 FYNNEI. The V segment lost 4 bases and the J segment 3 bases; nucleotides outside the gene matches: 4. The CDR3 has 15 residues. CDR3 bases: TGTGCCAGCAGTGGGGGACTAGCTCGCTACAATGAGCAGTTCTTC. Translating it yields CASSGGLARYNEQFF.

CDR3 region: CASSPAKPGNEQFF. CDR3 nucleotide sequence: TGTGCCAGCAGTCCAGCGAAACCTGGAAATGAGCAGTTCTTC. The J gene is TRBJ2-1, the V gene TRBV28; D is uncertain. V dropped 5 bases and J dropped 7 bases, with 15 bases sitting between them. Germline CDR1 reads MDHEN; CDR2 reads SYDVKM. The CDR3 consists of 14 residues. Full variable domain (missing parts from reference TRBV28 and TRBJ2-1): DVKVTQSSRYLVKRTGEKVFLECVQDMDHENMFWYRQDPGLGLRLIYFSYDVKMKEKGDIPEGYSVSREKKERFSLILESASTNQTSMYLCASSPAKPGNEQFFGPGTRLTVL.

The CDR3, as DNA: TGTGCCAGCAGTGAGTGGACTGAAGCTTTCTTT. It yields the protein CASSEWTEAFF. The chain uses TRBV2 and TRBJ1-1, with unresolved D. Germline lookup yields CDR1 SNHLY and CDR2 FYNNEI. This CDR3 contains 11 residues. V was cut by 3 bases and J by 5 bases, with 4 bases left in between.

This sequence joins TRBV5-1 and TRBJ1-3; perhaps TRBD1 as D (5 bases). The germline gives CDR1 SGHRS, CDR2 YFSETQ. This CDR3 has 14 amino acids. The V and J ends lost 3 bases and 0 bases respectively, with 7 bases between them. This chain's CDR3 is CASSSTVSGNTIYF. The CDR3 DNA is TGCGCCAGCAGCTCGACAGTCTCTGGAAACACCATATATTTT.

Here the CDR3 reads CASSEALADYNEQFF. In nucleotides, the CDR3 is TGTGCCAGCAGTGAAGCACTAGCGGACTACAATGAGCAGTTCTTC. The J gene is TRBJ2-1, the V gene TRBV25-1, with 8 bases identical to TRBD2. Per germline, CDR1 MGHDK and CDR2 SYGVNS. This CDR3 is built from 15 residues. Trimming took 2 bases from V and 3 from J; bases not matched to a gene: 3.

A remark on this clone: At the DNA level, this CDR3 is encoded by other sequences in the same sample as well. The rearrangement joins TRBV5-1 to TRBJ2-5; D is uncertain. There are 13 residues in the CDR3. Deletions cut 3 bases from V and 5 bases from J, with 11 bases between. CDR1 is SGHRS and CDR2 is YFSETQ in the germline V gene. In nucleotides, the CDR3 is TGCGCCAGCAGCTCGCCACGTGGGGAGACCCAGTACTTC. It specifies CASSSPRGETQYF. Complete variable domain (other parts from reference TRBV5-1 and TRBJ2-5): KAGVTQTPRYLIKTRGQQVTLSCSPISGHRSVSWYQQTPGQGLQFLFEYFSETQRNKGNFPGRFSGRQFSNSRSEMNVSTLELGDSALYLCASSSPRGETQYFGPGTRLLVL.

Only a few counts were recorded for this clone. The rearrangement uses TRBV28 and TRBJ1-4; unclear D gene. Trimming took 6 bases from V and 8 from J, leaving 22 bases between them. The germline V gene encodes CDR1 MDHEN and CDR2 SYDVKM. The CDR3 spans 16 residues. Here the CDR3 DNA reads TGTGCCAGCAGCCCTCCCCCCGGCCAGAGGTCGGAAAAACTGTTTTTT. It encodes CASSPPPGQRSEKLFF.

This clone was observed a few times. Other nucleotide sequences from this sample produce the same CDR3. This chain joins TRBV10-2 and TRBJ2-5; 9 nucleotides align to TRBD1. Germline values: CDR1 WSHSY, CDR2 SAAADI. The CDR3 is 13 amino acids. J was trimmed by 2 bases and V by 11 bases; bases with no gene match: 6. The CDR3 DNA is TGCGCCTCGGGAGGACAGGGGCAAGAGACCCAGTACTTC. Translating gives CASGGQGQETQYF.

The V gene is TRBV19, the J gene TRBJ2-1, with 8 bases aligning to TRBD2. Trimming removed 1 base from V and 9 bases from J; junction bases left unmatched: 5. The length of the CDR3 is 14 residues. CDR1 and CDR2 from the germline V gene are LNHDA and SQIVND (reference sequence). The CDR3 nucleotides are TGTGCCAGTAGTATAGCGGGAGGGCCGAGTGAGCAGTTCTTC. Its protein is CASSIAGGPSEQFF. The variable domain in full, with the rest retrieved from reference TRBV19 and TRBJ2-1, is DGGITQSPKYLFRKEGQNVTLSCEQNLNHDAMYWYRQDPGQGLRLIYYSQIVNDFQKGDIAEGYSVSREKKESFPLTVTSAQKNPTAFYLCASSIAGGPSEQFFGPGTRLTVL.

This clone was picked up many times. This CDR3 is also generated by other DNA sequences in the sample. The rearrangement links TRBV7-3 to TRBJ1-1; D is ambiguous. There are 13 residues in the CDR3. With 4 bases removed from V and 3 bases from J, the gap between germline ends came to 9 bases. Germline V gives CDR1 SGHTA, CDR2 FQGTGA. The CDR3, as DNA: TGTGCCAGCAGCTCACAGCGAGACACTGAAGCTTTCTTT. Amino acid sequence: CASSSQRDTEAFF. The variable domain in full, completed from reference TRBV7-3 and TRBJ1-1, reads GAGVSQTPSNKVTEKGKYVELRCDPISGHTALYWYRQSLGQGPEFLIYFQGTGAADDSGLPNDRFFAVRPEGSVSTLKIQRTERGDSAVYLCASSSQRDTEAFFGQGTRLTVV.

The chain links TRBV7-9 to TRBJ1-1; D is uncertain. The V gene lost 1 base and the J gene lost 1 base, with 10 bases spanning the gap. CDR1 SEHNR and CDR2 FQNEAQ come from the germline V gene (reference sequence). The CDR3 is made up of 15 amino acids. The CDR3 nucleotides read TGTGCCAGCAGCTTAGTACAGCGGAAGAACACTGAAGCTTTCTTT. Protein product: CASSLVQRKNTEAFF.

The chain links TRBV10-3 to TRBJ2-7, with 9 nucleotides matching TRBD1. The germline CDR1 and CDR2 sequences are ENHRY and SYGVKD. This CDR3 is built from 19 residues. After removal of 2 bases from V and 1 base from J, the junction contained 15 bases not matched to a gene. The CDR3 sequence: CAISEPSEDRGLGSYEQYF. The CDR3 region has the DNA TGTGCCATCAGTGAGCCTTCCGAGGACAGGGGCCTCGGGTCCTACGAGCAGTACTTC.

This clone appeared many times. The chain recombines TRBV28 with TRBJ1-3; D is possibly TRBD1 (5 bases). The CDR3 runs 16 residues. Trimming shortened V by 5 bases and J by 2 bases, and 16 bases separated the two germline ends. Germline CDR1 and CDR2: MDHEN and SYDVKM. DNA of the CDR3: TGTGCCAGCAGTCGCCAAGGACACTCGACTGGAAACACCATATATTTT. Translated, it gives CASSRQGHSTGNTIYF.

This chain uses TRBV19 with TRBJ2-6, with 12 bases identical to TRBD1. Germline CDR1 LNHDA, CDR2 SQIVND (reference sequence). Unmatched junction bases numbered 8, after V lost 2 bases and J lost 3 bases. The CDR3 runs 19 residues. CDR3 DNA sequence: TGTGCCAGTAGTATACCTCCTGGGACAGGGGGCTATGGGGCCAACGTCCTGACTTTC. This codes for CASSIPPGTGGYGANVLTF.

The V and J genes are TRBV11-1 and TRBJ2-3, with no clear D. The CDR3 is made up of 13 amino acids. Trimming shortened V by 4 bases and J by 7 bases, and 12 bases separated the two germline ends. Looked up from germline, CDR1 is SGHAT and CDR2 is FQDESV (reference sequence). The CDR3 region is CASSSQTSNTQYF. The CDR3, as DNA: TGTGCCAGCAGCTCACAGACATCGAATACGCAGTATTTT. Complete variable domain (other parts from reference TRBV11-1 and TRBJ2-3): EAEVAQSPRYKITEKSQAVAFWCDPISGHATLYWYRQILGQGPELLVQFQDESVVDDSQLPKDRFSAERLKGVDSTLKIQPAELGDSAMYLCASSSQTSNTQYFGPGTRLTVL.

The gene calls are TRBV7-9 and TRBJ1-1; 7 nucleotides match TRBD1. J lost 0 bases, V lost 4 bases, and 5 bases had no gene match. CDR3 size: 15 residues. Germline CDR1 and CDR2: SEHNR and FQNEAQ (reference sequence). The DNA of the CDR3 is TGTGCCAGCAGCTCGCGGGGACAGCTGAACACTGAAGCTTTCTTT. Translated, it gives CASSSRGQLNTEAFF.

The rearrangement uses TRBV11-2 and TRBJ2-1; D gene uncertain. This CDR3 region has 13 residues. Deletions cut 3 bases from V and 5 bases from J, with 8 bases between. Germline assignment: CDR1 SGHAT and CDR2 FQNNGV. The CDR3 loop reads CASSFNWNNEQFF. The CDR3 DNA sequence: TGTGCCAGCAGCTTCAACTGGAACAATGAGCAGTTCTTC.

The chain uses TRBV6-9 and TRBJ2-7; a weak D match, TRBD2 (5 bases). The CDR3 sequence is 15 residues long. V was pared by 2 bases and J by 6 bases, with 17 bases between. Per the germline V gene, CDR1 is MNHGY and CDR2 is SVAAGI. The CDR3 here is CASSYKLASKVEQYF. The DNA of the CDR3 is TGTGCCAGCAGTTATAAGCTAGCCAGTAAGGTCGAGCAGTACTTC.

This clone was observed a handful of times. CDR3 coding DNA: TGTGCCAGCAGCGCCTCCGGGACCGCCCTAGATACGCAGTATTTT. Translated, it gives CASSASGTALDTQYF. The rearrangement uses TRBV9 and TRBJ2-3; TRBD1 or TRBD2 may be the D gene (5 bases each). The CDR3 spans 15 residues. Trimming left V 3 bases short and J 5 bases short, with 16 bases between. Germline V gene lookup returns CDR1 SGDLS and CDR2 YYNGEE. The full variable domain, its missing parts supplied by reference TRBV9 and TRBJ2-3, is DSGVTQTPKHLITATGQRVTLRCSPRSGDLSVYWYQQSLDQGLQFLIQYYNGEERAKGNILERFSAQQFPDLHSELNLSSLELGDSALYFCASSASGTALDTQYFGPGTRLTVL.

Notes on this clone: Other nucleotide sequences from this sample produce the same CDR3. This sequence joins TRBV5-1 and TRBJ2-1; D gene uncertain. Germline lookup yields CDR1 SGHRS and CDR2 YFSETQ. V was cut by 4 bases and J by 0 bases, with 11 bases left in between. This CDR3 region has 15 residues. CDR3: CASSTDTNSYNEQFF. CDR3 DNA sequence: TGCGCCAGCAGCACCGACACGAACTCCTACAATGAGCAGTTCTTC.

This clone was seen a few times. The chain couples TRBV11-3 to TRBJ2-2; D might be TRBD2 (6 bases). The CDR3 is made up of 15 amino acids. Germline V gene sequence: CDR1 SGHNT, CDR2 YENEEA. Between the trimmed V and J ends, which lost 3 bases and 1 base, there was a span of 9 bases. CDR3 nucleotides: TGTGCCAGCAGCTTGCGGGGCCTGAACACCGGGGAGCTGTTTTTT. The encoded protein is CASSLRGLNTGELFF.

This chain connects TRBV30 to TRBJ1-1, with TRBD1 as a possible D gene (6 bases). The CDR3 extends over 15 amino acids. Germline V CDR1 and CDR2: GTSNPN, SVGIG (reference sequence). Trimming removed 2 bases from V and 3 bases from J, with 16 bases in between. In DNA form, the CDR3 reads TGTGCCTGGAGTTCCATTCAGGGGTTGGACACTGAAGCTTTCTTT. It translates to CAWSSIQGLDTEAFF.

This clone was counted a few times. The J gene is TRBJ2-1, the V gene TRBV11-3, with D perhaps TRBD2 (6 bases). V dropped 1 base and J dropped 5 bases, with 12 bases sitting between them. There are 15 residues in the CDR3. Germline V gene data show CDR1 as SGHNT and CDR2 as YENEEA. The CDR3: CASSLGGDRHNEQFF. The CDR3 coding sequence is TGTGCCAGCAGCTTAGGGGGGGACCGGCACAATGAGCAGTTCTTC.

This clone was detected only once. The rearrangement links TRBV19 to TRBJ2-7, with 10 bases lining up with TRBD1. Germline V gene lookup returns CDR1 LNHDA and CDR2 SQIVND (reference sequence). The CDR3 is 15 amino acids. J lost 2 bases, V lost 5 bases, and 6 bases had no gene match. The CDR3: CASSAPGQGTYEQYF. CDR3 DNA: TGTGCCAGTAGTGCTCCGGGACAGGGGACCTACGAGCAGTACTTC. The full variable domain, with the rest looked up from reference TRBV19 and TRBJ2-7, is DGGITQSPKYLFRKEGQNVTLSCEQNLNHDAMYWYRQDPGQGLRLIYYSQIVNDFQKGDIAEGYSVSREKKESFPLTVTSAQKNPTAFYLCASSAPGQGTYEQYFGPGTRLTVT.

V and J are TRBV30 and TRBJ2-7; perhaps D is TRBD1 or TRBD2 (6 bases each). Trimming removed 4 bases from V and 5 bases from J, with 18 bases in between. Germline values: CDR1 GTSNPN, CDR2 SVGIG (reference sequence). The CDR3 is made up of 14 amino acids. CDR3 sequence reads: CAWKKGGTGDEQYF. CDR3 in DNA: TGTGCCTGGAAGAAGGGGGGCACCGGAGACGAGCAGTACTTC.

The CDR3 DNA reads as TGCGCCAGCAGCCGGACAGGGCCTCAAAGTTTCAATGAAAAACTGTTTTTT. This encodes CASSRTGPQSFNEKLFF. V and J are TRBV5-1 and TRBJ1-4; 8 bases agree with TRBD1. Trimming at V came to 4 bases and at J to 5 bases, leaving 13 bases not matched to a gene. The CDR3 extends over 17 amino acids. CDR1 is SGHRS, CDR2 YFSETQ, per germline.

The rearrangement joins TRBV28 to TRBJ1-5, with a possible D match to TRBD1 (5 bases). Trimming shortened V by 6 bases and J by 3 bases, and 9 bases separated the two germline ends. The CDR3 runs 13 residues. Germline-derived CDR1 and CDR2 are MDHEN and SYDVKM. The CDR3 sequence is CASRSGINQPQHF. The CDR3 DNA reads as TGTGCCAGCAGGTCAGGGATCAATCAGCCCCAGCATTTT.